Sequencing of this TCR beta chain was carried out in a study of brain T cells in children with intractable seizures. Only cases whose brain tissue showed the highest T cell transcript signatures were sequenced. Trimming removed 5 bases from V and 1 base from J, with 7 bases in between. The CDR3 sequence is 13 residues long. Germline V gives CDR1 SGHTA, CDR2 FQGNSA. Sequencing was performed with immunoSEQ multiplex PCR; in TCRdb, only in-frame clones are kept and a portion is missing. This table holds 95,000 to 120,000 clones, under 95% found once. The sequence was obtained from a boy in the first two years of life with hemimegalencephaly and intractable seizures. The rearrangement uses TRBV7-2 and TRBJ2-3; D perhaps matches TRBD1 (5 bases). The sequencing used peripheral blood, collected at surgery. CDR3 sequence reads: CASSSRGTDTQYF. CDR3 coding DNA: TGTGCCAGCAGCAGCAGGGGCACAGATACGCAGTATTTT.